This TCR beta chain stems from a study of blood T cell repertoires in COVID-19. Across the whole study: Sites across the United States, Italy and Spain contributed samples from acute and convalescent COVID-19. PBMCs, B-cell-depleted T cells, or T cells were the source of the cDNA or gDNA that made up the material.

The CDR3 has 9 residues. Germline assignment: CDR1 SQVTM and CDR2 ANQGSEA. This clone was picked up one time. Sequence at one end of the junction differs from germline and may be a read error. Per the original methods: Reference gene primers were amplified, and this amplification served to estimate nucleated cell counts. The method was immunoSEQ multiplex PCR; TCRdb's version includes in-frame clones alone and lacks a portion of them. The DNA was the basis for D and trimming; V, J and clone size are from that table. The data contain about 36,000 clones, 65% to 80% of them singletons. This TCR was recovered from a man in his sixties with active COVID-19. Source material: peripheral blood. The chain combines TRBV29-1 with TRBJ1-1, with D maybe TRBD1 (5 bases). CDR3 DNA sequence: TGCAGCCCGGGGGGAGAGGTGGGCTTT. Amino acid sequence: CSPGGEVGF.